The clone carrying this TCR beta chain was counted once. Its antigen is undetermined. The data are from a study of early stage breast cancer tumors. This CDR3 has 16 residues. V dropped 5 bases and J dropped 4; count of bases not matched to a gene: 12. Germline CDR1 SNHLY, CDR2 FYNNEI. Findings and caveats of the study: Commonly generated sequences made up most enriched TCRB sequences shared between patients.

Sequencing used immunoSEQ multiplex PCR; TCRdb keeps in-frame clones, though not all of them. The table has approximately 52,000 clones, 65% to 90% seen once. The TCR sequence derives from a person between 45 and 65 years old with breast cancer. Sequenced input: blood. The gene calls are TRBV2 and TRBJ1-2; 8 nucleotides agree with TRBD1. The CDR3 DNA sequence: TGTGCCAGCAGTTCCGATGGCAGGGGGCGCATCTATGGCTACACCTTC. Its translation: CASSSDGRGRIYGYTF.